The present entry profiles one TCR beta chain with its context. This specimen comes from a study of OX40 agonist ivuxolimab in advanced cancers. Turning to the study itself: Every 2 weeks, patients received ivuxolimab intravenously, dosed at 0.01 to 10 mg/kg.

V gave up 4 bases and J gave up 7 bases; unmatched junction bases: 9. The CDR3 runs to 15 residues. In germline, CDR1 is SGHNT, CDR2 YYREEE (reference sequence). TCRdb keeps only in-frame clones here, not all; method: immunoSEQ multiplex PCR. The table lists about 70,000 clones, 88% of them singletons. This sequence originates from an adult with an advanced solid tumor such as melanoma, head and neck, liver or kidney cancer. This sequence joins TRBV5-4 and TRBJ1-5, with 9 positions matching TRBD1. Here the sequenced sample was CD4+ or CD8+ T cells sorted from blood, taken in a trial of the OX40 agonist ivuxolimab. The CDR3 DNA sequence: TGTGCCAGCAGCCCCGGGACAGGGAAAGACCAGCCCCAGCATTTT. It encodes CASSPGTGKDQPQHF. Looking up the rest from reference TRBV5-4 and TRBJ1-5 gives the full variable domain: ETGVTQSPTHLIKTRGQQVTLRCSSQSGHNTVSWYQQALGQGPQFIFQYYREEENGRGNFPPRFSGLQFPNYSSELNVNALELDDSALYLCASSPGTGKDQPQHFGDGTRLSIL.